This TCR beta chain stems from a study of shared clonotypes between healthy human individuals. In the original workflow: For the immunoSEQ data, sequences were junction-only without quality scores, so filtering differed. Clones were read by immunoSEQ multiplex PCR, and TCRdb kept only the in-frame ones, dropping some. The V and J calls and clone size are taken from that table; D and trimming were inferred from the DNA. The sample has about 1.1 million clones; roughly 80% are singletons. At least ten counts were recorded for this clone. V was trimmed by 0 bases and J by 7 bases, leaving 9 bases between them. The CDR3 length is 13 residues. CDR1 is LNHDA, CDR2 SQIVND, per germline (reference sequence).

This sequence originates from a man younger than 35 in good health. Some clones in this sample may be carry-over from other donors' samples. Sequencing was carried out using memory CD4+ T cells from PBMCs. Subset of the sample: CD45RA-negative fraction. The chain carries TRBV19 and TRBJ1-2; D call uncertain. The chain's CDR3 is CASSIDGERGYTF. CDR3 in DNA: TGTGCCAGTAGTATAGACGGGGAGCGTGGCTACACCTTC. Complete variable domain (other parts from reference TRBV19 and TRBJ1-2): DGGITQSPKYLFRKEGQNVTLSCEQNLNHDAMYWYRQDPGQGLRLIYYSQIVNDFQKGDIAEGYSVSREKKESFPLTVTSAQKNPTAFYLCASSIDGERGYTFGSGTRLTVV.